Below, 28 T cell receptor beta chains from the same sample are listed, as sequenced in a study of blood T cell repertoires in COVID-19. Only in-frame clones appear in the TCRdb table, and some are missing; sequencing was by immunoSEQ multiplex PCR. Of about 180,000 clones listed, 83% were seen once; the top ten hold 6% to 8%. Sequencing used peripheral blood. The receptors were sampled from a woman in her 70s with COVID-19, enrolled during active disease.

The CDR3 DNA reads TGTGCCAGCTCAGAGGGACAGATATATGGCTACACCTTC. Protein sequence: CASSEGQIYGYTF. This rearrangement joins TRBV18 to TRBJ1-2, with TRBD1 matching 7 bases. Germline assignment: CDR1 KGHSH and CDR2 LQKENI. CDR3 size: 13 residues. The trim removed 5 bases at V and 5 bases at J, leaving 5 bases unmatched.

The chain carries TRBV7-3 and TRBJ1-1, with 8 bases matching TRBD1. Germline lookup yields CDR1 SGHTA and CDR2 FQGTGA. This CDR3 has 13 residues. With V trimmed by 5 bases and J by 9 bases, 8 bases remained unmatched. The CDR3 sequence is CASSQAQGGQAFF. CDR3 DNA: TGTGCCAGCAGCCAAGCACAGGGGGGACAAGCTTTCTTT. The full variable domain, in which reference TRBV7-3 and TRBJ1-1 provide the parts outside the CDR3, is GAGVSQTPSNKVTEKGKYVELRCDPISGHTALYWYRQSLGQGPEFLIYFQGTGAADDSGLPNDRFFAVRPEGSVSTLKIQRTERGDSAVYLCASSQAQGGQAFFGQGTRLTVV.

The rearrangement joins TRBV5-1 to TRBJ1-2; 7 bases line up with TRBD1. The CDR3 extends over 13 amino acids. Unmatched junction bases numbered 4, after V lost 2 bases and J lost 6 bases. Looked up from germline, CDR1 is SGHRS and CDR2 is YFSETQ. Written as DNA, the CDR3 is TGCGCCAGCAGCTTAAGGGGGCATGATGGCTACACCTTC. Protein product: CASSLRGHDGYTF.

This clone was seen once. V usage is TRBV29-1 and J usage is TRBJ1-1; D is undetermined. The V end lost 5 bases, the J end lost 3 bases, and 13 bases lay between the germline ends. This CDR3 is built from 13 residues. Germline V lookup: CDR1 SQVTM, CDR2 ANQGSEA. CDR3 region: CSVLGLTDTEAFF. CDR3 bases: TGCAGCGTTTTGGGCCTAACGGACACTGAAGCTTTCTTT.

V usage is TRBV10-3 and J usage is TRBJ2-2, with D unclear. The V gene's germline CDR1 is ENHRY and CDR2 SYGVKD. The CDR3 is made up of 13 amino acids. The V and J ends lost 0 bases and 5 bases respectively, with 4 bases between them. The CDR3, as DNA: TGTGCCATCAGTGAGTCATATACCGGGGAGCTGTTTTTT. It yields the protein CAISESYTGELFF.

The chain couples TRBV5-1 to TRBJ2-1, with 13 bases that match TRBD2. Trimming removed 5 bases from V and 4 bases from J; junction bases left unmatched: 9. Germline V gene sequence: CDR1 SGHRS, CDR2 YFSETQ. The CDR3 totals 17 residues. This chain's CDR3 is CASRGLAGESIYNEQFF. CDR3 nucleotides: TGCGCCAGCAGAGGACTAGCGGGAGAGAGTATATACAATGAGCAGTTCTTC.

The chain recombines TRBV7-2 with TRBJ2-1; a possible D gene is TRBD2 (6 bases). There are 15 residues in the CDR3. Germline CDR1 and CDR2: SGHTA and FQGNSA. Trimming removed 2 bases at V and 3 bases at J, with 11 bases between. The CDR3 bases are TGTGCCAGCAGCTTAACGGGACTGGGCTACAATGAGCAGTTCTTC. Its translation: CASSLTGLGYNEQFF.

This chain links TRBV3-1 (or the pseudogene TRBV3-2) with TRBJ1-2; tentatively, D is TRBD1 (5 bases). The CDR3 contains 15 residues. CDR1 LGHDT and CDR2 YNNKEL come from the germline V gene (reference sequence). V gave up 5 bases and J gave up 7 bases, with 20 bases separating them. CDR3 sequence reads: CASSTPRVGFPGYTF. CDR3 sequence (DNA): TGTGCCAGCAGCACACCCAGGGTGGGGTTCCCTGGCTACACCTTC.

This sequence joins TRBV6-2 or TRBV6-3 and TRBJ2-1; the match to TRBD2 covers 9 bases. The CDR3 is 15 residues long. Unmatched junction bases numbered 5, after V lost 2 bases and J lost 6 bases. The germline V gene has CDR1 MNHEY and CDR2 SVGEGT. The CDR3 loop is CASSYQGLASNEQFF. For the CDR3, the DNA is TGTGCCAGCAGTTACCAAGGACTAGCGAGCAATGAGCAGTTCTTC.

V gene TRBV6-6 combines with J gene TRBJ2-2; D might be TRBD1 (5 bases). The CDR3 runs 12 residues. Trimming left V 6 bases short and J 6 bases short, with 8 bases between. From germline, CDR1 is MNHNY and CDR2 SVGAGI (reference sequence). The CDR3 protein is CASREGAGELFF. In DNA, the CDR3 is TGTGCCAGCAGGGAAGGGGCCGGGGAGCTGTTTTTT.

The rearrangement uses TRBV6-2 or TRBV6-3 and TRBJ2-7; 10 bases line up with TRBD2. The ends lost 2 bases at V and 9 bases at J; junction bases unmatched: 10. The CDR3 consists of 15 residues. Germline loops: CDR1 MNHEY, CDR2 SVGEGT. CDR3 residues: CASSYPEVAGGGQYF. The CDR3 coding sequence is TGTGCCAGCAGTTACCCGGAGGTAGCGGGAGGAGGGCAGTACTTC.

The V and J genes are TRBV6-5 and TRBJ2-5; 11 nucleotides agree with TRBD1. Trimming cost V 6 bases and J 5 bases; bases outside gene matches: 5. The germline CDR1 and CDR2 sequences are MNHEY and SVGAGI. The CDR3 has 14 residues. In DNA, the CDR3 is TGTGCCAGCAGGGGGGACAGGGGGAGGGAGACCCAGTACTTC. Residues: CASRGDRGRETQYF.

This chain connects TRBV24-1 to TRBJ2-2; 8 nucleotides match TRBD2. Germline V lookup: CDR1 KGHDR, CDR2 SFDVKD. The V and J ends lost 9 bases and 7 bases, in that order; junction bases with no gene match: 9. The CDR3 sequence is 14 residues long. The CDR3 is CATRRDGGDGELFF. The CDR3, as DNA: TGTGCCACCCGCCGGGACGGGGGGGACGGGGAGCTGTTTTTT.

The V and J genes are TRBV5-4 and TRBJ1-4; D is perhaps TRBD1 (5 bases). V lost 4 bases and J 4 bases, leaving 11 bases between the germline ends. The length of the CDR3 is 14 residues. Germline loops: CDR1 SGHNT, CDR2 YYREEE (reference sequence). CDR3 sequence (DNA): TGTGCCAGCAGCCGCGGGGGTGGTAATGAAAAACTGTTTTTT. Translation: CASSRGGGNEKLFF. Together with reference TRBV5-4 and TRBJ1-4, the CDR3 gives the full variable domain: ETGVTQSPTHLIKTRGQQVTLRCSSQSGHNTVSWYQQALGQGPQFIFQYYREEENGRGNFPPRFSGLQFPNYSSELNVNALELDDSALYLCASSRGGGNEKLFFGSGTQLSVL.

The genes are TRBV6-5 and TRBJ2-7, with D possibly matching TRBD2 (5 bases). The CDR3 extends over 14 amino acids. With 7 bases removed from V and 1 base from J, the gap between germline ends came to 14 bases. Germline values: CDR1 MNHEY, CDR2 SVGAGI. DNA of the CDR3: TGTGCCAGCATCGGACTGGTAAGATCCTACGAGCAGTACTTC. Translating it yields CASIGLVRSYEQYF.

The gene calls are TRBV29-1 and TRBJ2-1; perhaps TRBD1 as D (6 bases). The CDR3 totals 11 residues. The germline CDR1 and CDR2 sequences are SQVTM and ANQGSEA. Trimming left V 1 base short and J 15 bases short, with 13 bases between. The CDR3 spells CSVEAQGLAFF. The CDR3 DNA reads TGCAGCGTTGAAGCACAGGGTCTTGCGTTCTTC.

This clone appeared a single time. The rearrangement uses TRBV7-2 and TRBJ2-1; the match to TRBD2 covers 9 bases. This CDR3 is built from 14 residues. Germline CDR1 is SGHTA and CDR2 is FQGNSA. J gave up 9 bases and V 2 bases, and 5 bases lay outside the gene matches. The CDR3 loop is CASSLQREDSEQFF. In DNA form, the CDR3 reads TGTGCCAGCAGCTTACAGCGGGAGGACAGTGAGCAGTTCTTC.

J is TRBJ2-1 and V is TRBV4-3; 7 nucleotides agree with TRBD2. CDR3 size: 17 residues. Trimming took 1 base from V and 0 from J; bases not matched to a gene: 6. The germline V gene encodes CDR1 LGHNA and CDR2 YSLEER. CDR3 nucleotides: TGCGCCAGCAGCCAAGGAATCGGGGGGAGCTCCTACAATGAGCAGTTCTTC. Its protein product is CASSQGIGGSSYNEQFF.

This sequence joins TRBV9 and TRBJ1-6; tentatively, D is TRBD1 (5 bases). Germline V gene sequence: CDR1 SGDLS, CDR2 YYNGEE. Trimming pared 0 bases from V and 6 bases from J, leaving 13 bases between. The CDR3 consists of 16 residues. This CDR3 is CASSVAAGSANSPLHF. CDR3 coding DNA: TGTGCCAGCAGCGTAGCGGCAGGGTCTGCTAATTCACCCCTCCACTTT. The full variable domain, rest sourced from reference TRBV9 and TRBJ1-6, is DSGVTQTPKHLITATGQRVTLRCSPRSGDLSVYWYQQSLDQGLQFLIQYYNGEERAKGNILERFSAQQFPDLHSELNLSSLELGDSALYFCASSVAAGSANSPLHFGNGTRLTVT.

The chain links TRBV19 to TRBJ1-2, with D perhaps TRBD1 (6 bases). Deletions cut 5 bases from V and 2 bases from J, with 15 bases between. The CDR3 length is 15 residues. CDR1 LNHDA and CDR2 SQIVND come from the germline V gene (reference sequence). In DNA form, the CDR3 reads TGTGCCAGTAGTGTCAACAGGGTTGGCAACTATGGCTACACCTTC. This translates into CASSVNRVGNYGYTF.

The chain has TRBV2 and TRBJ1-1; D unclear. From germline, CDR1 is SNHLY and CDR2 FYNNEI. CDR3 size: 14 residues. The V end lost 2 bases, the J end lost 0 bases, and 7 bases lay between the germline ends. The CDR3 reads CASSEQIMNTEAFF. DNA for the CDR3: TGTGCCAGCAGTGAACAGATTATGAACACTGAAGCTTTCTTT.

The chain couples TRBV19 to TRBJ2-1; D is possibly TRBD2 (7 bases). The CDR3 contains 14 residues. Germline loops: CDR1 LNHDA, CDR2 SQIVND (reference sequence). The ends were cut back, 6 bases at V and 4 bases at J, with 13 bases in the middle. The CDR3 is CASSRGGSYNEQFF. The CDR3, as DNA: TGTGCCAGTAGCCGCGGGGGCTCTTACAATGAGCAGTTCTTC.

The chain couples TRBV21-1 to TRBJ1-1. TRBV21-1 is reported as a pseudogene. CDR3 size: 15 residues. The chain's CDR3 is CASSNSRREEAEAFF. The CDR3 region has the DNA TGTGCCAGCAGCAATTCAAGGAGAGAGGAGGCTGAAGCTTTCTTT.

The chain links TRBV10-3 to TRBJ2-1, with 7 bases lining up with TRBD2. V was pared by 4 bases and J by 2 bases, with 8 bases of the junction left unmatched. This CDR3 contains 16 residues. The germline V gene encodes CDR1 ENHRY and CDR2 SYGVKD. This CDR3 is CAISALSSGTYNEQFF. The CDR3 DNA is TGTGCCATCAGTGCCCTCTCTAGCGGAACCTACAATGAGCAGTTCTTC.

The chain combines TRBV6-5 with TRBJ2-7; D uncertain. V lost 7 bases, J lost 3 bases, and 10 bases lay in between. From germline, CDR1 is MNHEY and CDR2 SVGAGI. This CDR3 is 12 amino acids long. CDR3 in amino acids: CASTIGGYEQYF. In nucleotides, the CDR3 is TGTGCCAGCACAATCGGTGGCTACGAGCAGTACTTC.

This clone was detected once. The V call is TRBV28, the J call TRBJ2-4; TRBD1 aligns across 10 bases. V shed 7 bases and J 3 bases; nucleotides not matched to a gene: 9. The CDR3 runs 16 residues. Germline CDR1 MDHEN, CDR2 SYDVKM. CDR3 nucleotide sequence: TGTGCCAGCACCCCTTTCGGGACAGGGGACAAAAACATTCAGTACTTC. Encoded protein: CASTPFGTGDKNIQYF.

The chain uses TRBV10-3 and TRBJ1-5, with TRBD1 matching over 7 bases. The trim removed 10 bases at V and 5 bases at J, leaving 11 bases unmatched. Germline V gives CDR1 ENHRY, CDR2 SYGVKD. This CDR3 spans 14 amino acids. The CDR3 sequence: CATGDGTEDQPQHF. The CDR3, as DNA: TGTGCCACAGGGGATGGGACAGAAGATCAGCCCCAGCATTTT.

The chain uses TRBV18 and TRBJ2-7; D is perhaps TRBD1 (6 bases). From germline, CDR1 is KGHSH and CDR2 LQKENI. V lost 3 bases to trimming and J lost 3 bases, with 18 bases between them. The CDR3 is made up of 16 amino acids. CDR3 residues: CASSPTGQGLYYEQYF. The CDR3 DNA reads as TGTGCCAGCTCACCCACGGGGCAGGGGCTTTACTACGAGCAGTACTTC.